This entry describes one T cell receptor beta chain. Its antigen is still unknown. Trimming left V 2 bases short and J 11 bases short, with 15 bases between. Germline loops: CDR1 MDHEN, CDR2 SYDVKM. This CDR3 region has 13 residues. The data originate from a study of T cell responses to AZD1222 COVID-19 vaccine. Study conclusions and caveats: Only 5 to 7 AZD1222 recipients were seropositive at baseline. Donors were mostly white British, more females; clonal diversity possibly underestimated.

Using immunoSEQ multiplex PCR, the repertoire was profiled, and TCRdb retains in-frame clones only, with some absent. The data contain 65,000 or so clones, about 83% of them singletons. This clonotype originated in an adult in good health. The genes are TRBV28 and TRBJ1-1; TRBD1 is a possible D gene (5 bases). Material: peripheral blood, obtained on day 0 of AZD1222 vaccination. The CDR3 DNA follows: TGTGCCAGCAGTTTAAAGCAGGGCCGCGGGGCTTTCTTT. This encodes CASSLKQGRGAFF.